This entry lists 20 T cell receptor beta chains sequenced from one sample in a study of T cell changes during pregnancy in multiple sclerosis. Some clones are missing from TCRdb's copy, which holds only in-frame ones; the method was immunoSEQ multiplex PCR. The sample holds just under 100,000 clones, approximately 94% seen once. Sequenced material: peripheral blood, taken after pregnancy. The receptors originated from a female donor with multiple sclerosis, enrolled in a pregnancy study.

The rearrangement links TRBV6-1 to TRBJ2-7, with D possibly being TRBD1 (5 bases). Trimming left V 8 bases short and J 5 bases short, with 16 bases between. This CDR3 is 13 amino acids long. Germline V gene data show CDR1 as MNHNS and CDR2 as SASEGT. For the CDR3, the DNA is TGTGCCAGCGGGGCCAGAACGCCAGACGAGCAGTACTTC. Encoded protein: CASGARTPDEQYF.

The chain joins TRBV19 to TRBJ2-7; tentative D call: TRBD1 (6 bases). There are 14 residues in the CDR3. Germline assignment: CDR1 LNHDA and CDR2 SQIVND (reference sequence). V was cut by 8 bases and J by 2 bases, with 16 bases left in between. The CDR3 loop is CASGPGTNPYEQYF. The CDR3 DNA reads as TGTGCCAGTGGGCCGGGGACAAATCCCTACGAGCAGTACTTC.

The V call is TRBV27, the J call TRBJ2-1, with 8 bases lining up with TRBD1. Germline V lookup: CDR1 MNHEY, CDR2 SMNVEV (reference sequence). The CDR3 has 15 residues. Trimming at V came to 5 bases and at J to 1 base, leaving 4 bases not matched to a gene. The CDR3 DNA follows: TGTGCCAGCAGTCTCAGGGGGCAGTCCTACAATGAGCAGTTCTTC. Translation: CASSLRGQSYNEQFF.

The chain has TRBV6-1 and TRBJ1-4, with D perhaps TRBD1 (5 bases). The CDR3 is made up of 15 amino acids. The germline V gene encodes CDR1 MNHNS and CDR2 SASEGT. The V and J ends lost 5 bases and 10 bases respectively, with 20 bases between them. CDR3 protein: CASSNILGGRGKLFF. DNA of the CDR3: TGTGCCAGCAGTAATATACTCGGGGGGAGGGGAAAACTGTTTTTT.

The chain employs TRBV6-5 and TRBJ1-1, with D possibly TRBD1 on 5 matching bases. The CDR3 contains 12 residues. Germline CDR1 and CDR2: MNHEY and SVGAGI. The V end lost 6 bases, the J end lost 11 bases, and 16 bases lay between the germline ends. CDR3 region: CASRKTQGRAFF. For the CDR3, the DNA is TGTGCCAGCAGAAAGACCCAGGGAAGGGCTTTCTTT.

The chain joins TRBV19 to TRBJ2-1; TRBD1 aligns across 7 bases. The CDR3 runs to 15 residues. V lost 6 bases and J lost 0; bases outside the gene matches: 5. Germline V gives CDR1 LNHDA, CDR2 SQIVND (reference sequence). In nucleotides, the CDR3 is TGTGCCAGTAGCCAGACAGGGAGCTCCTACAATGAGCAGTTCTTC. Amino acid sequence: CASSQTGSSYNEQFF.

The chain recombines TRBV6-1 with TRBJ2-7; 9 bases agree with TRBD2. V was clipped by 7 bases and J by 4 bases; unmatched bases: 11. Per germline, CDR1 MNHNS and CDR2 SASEGT. This CDR3 contains 15 residues. The CDR3 protein is CASTAAGGPFYEQYF. CDR3 in DNA: TGTGCCAGCACGGCGGCGGGAGGGCCCTTTTACGAGCAGTACTTC.

This rearrangement joins TRBV13 to TRBJ2-3; 8 positions agree with TRBD1. Germline CDR1 reads PRHDT; CDR2 reads FYEKMQ (reference sequence). This CDR3 is 14 amino acids long. Trimming took 5 bases from V and 5 from J; bases not matched to a gene: 6. This CDR3 reads CASSRRGLRDTQYF. CDR3 bases: TGTGCCAGCAGCCGCAGGGGGCTAAGAGATACGCAGTATTTT.

DNA of the CDR3: TGCGCCAGCAGCGTAGTGACAGGGGGCACTGAAGCTTTCTTT. Residues: CASSVVTGGTEAFF. The rearrangement links TRBV5-1 to TRBJ1-1; the match to TRBD1 covers 9 bases. Per germline, CDR1 SGHRS and CDR2 YFSETQ. This CDR3 comprises 14 residues. V was clipped by 4 bases and J by 4 bases; unmatched bases: 5.

V and J are TRBV5-1 and TRBJ2-5; 8 nucleotides match TRBD2. Germline V gene data show CDR1 as SGHRS and CDR2 as YFSETQ. The V segment lost 4 bases and the J segment 2 bases; nucleotides outside the gene matches: 7. This CDR3 has 15 residues. In DNA, the CDR3 is TGCGCCAGCAGCACAGCGGGAGTCTCACAAGAGACCCAGTACTTC. Translated, it gives CASSTAGVSQETQYF.

This clone was detected once. The chain recombines TRBV7-9 with TRBJ2-4; unclear D gene. V gave up 2 bases and J gave up 7 bases, with 6 bases separating them. This CDR3 has 12 amino acids. Per the germline V gene, CDR1 is SEHNR and CDR2 is FQNEAQ (reference sequence). As DNA, the CDR3 is TGTGCCAGCAGCTTATCACAGAACATTCAGTACTTC. Residues: CASSLSQNIQYF.

In nucleotides, the CDR3 is TGTGCCAGCACCTCGACGGGACAGGGGCCCATGAACACTGAAGCTTTCTTT. Its protein is CASTSTGQGPMNTEAFF. The rearrangement joins TRBV27 to TRBJ1-1; 10 bases fit TRBD1. The CDR3 contains 17 residues. J lost 0 bases, V lost 7 bases, and 11 bases had no gene match. Per the germline V gene, CDR1 is MNHEY and CDR2 is SMNVEV (reference sequence).

The rearrangement links TRBV13 to TRBJ2-3, with D possibly being TRBD1 (5 bases). There are 16 residues in the CDR3. Trimming removed 6 bases at V and 0 bases at J, with 16 bases between. CDR1 is PRHDT and CDR2 is FYEKMQ in the germline V gene (reference sequence). The CDR3 DNA follows: TGTGCCAGCAGTTCCAGGGTGGCCACTAGCACAGATACGCAGTATTTT. Its protein is CASSSRVATSTDTQYF.

V usage is TRBV18 and J usage is TRBJ2-1; the D is unclear. Germline lookup yields CDR1 KGHSH and CDR2 LQKENI. The CDR3 runs to 14 residues. The germline V and J ends were trimmed by 3 bases and 8 bases, with 14 bases remaining between them. The DNA for the CDR3 is TGTGCCAGCTCACCTAAGGCTAGTTCCCATGAGCAGTTCTTC. Amino acid sequence: CASSPKASSHEQFF.

The chain joins TRBV27 to TRBJ1-1; D perhaps matches TRBD1 (6 bases). In germline, CDR1 is MNHEY, CDR2 SMNVEV (reference sequence). The CDR3 is made up of 15 amino acids. Trimming cost V 8 bases and J 4 bases, with 20 bases left between them. The CDR3, as DNA: TGTGCCAGCCGCCGACAGGCTGTGAGTGGCACTGAAGCTTTCTTT. This gives the protein CASRRQAVSGTEAFF.

In nucleotides, the CDR3 is TGTGCCAGCAGTGAAAGCGGGTTCGGCGTAGAGCAGTTCTTC. Translated, it gives CASSESGFGVEQFF. The chain has TRBV6-1 and TRBJ2-1, with D tentatively TRBD2 (6 bases). CDR3 length: 14 residues. V was pared by 2 bases and J by 10 bases, with 15 bases between. Per germline, CDR1 MNHNS and CDR2 SASEGT.

This chain uses TRBV7-2 with TRBJ2-2, with D unclear. Trimming took off 5 bases at V and 3 bases at J, with 13 bases between the two ends. The CDR3 runs 15 residues. The germline gives CDR1 SGHTA, CDR2 FQGNSA. CDR3 bases: TGTGCCAGCAGCCTCAGCGAACCCTACACCGGGGAGCTGTTTTTT. Its translation is CASSLSEPYTGELFF. The whole variable domain, filled in from reference TRBV7-2 and TRBJ2-2, reads GAGVSQSPSNKVTEKGKDVELRCDPISGHTALYWYRQSLGQGLEFLIYFQGNSAPDKSGLPSDRFSAERTGGSVSTLTIQRTQQEDSAVYLCASSLSEPYTGELFFGEGSRLTVL.

The V call is TRBV21-1, the J call TRBJ1-5; the table's D call of TRBD1 was not tested on the DNA. TRBV21-1 is a documented pseudogene. The CDR3 extends over 19 amino acids. The CDR3: CASIPTRRDRSYSNQPQHF. DNA of the CDR3: TGTGCCAGCATCCCAACCCGGAGGGACAGATCTTATAGCAATCAGCCCCAGCATTTT.

The chain joins TRBV10-3 to TRBJ2-7, with 12 bases fitting TRBD2. With V trimmed by 3 bases and J by 0 bases, 6 bases remained unmatched. This CDR3 has 17 residues. The germline gives CDR1 ENHRY, CDR2 SYGVKD. The CDR3, as DNA: TGTGCCATCAGTGACCCCACTAGCGGGGGGAGCTCCTACGAGCAGTACTTC. This translates into CAISDPTSGGSSYEQYF.

This chain connects TRBV7-2 to TRBJ1-2; D may be TRBD1 (5 bases). CDR3 length equals 13 residues. Germline V lookup: CDR1 SGHTA, CDR2 FQGNSA. Between the trimmed V and J ends, which lost 6 bases and 7 bases, there was a span of 15 bases. In DNA form, the CDR3 reads TGTGCCAGCAGGGTCCCGACAGTCCGTGGCTACACCTTC. Translating gives CASRVPTVRGYTF.